This T cell receptor (beta chain) was observed in a study of T-cell reconstitution after alpha-beta-depleted transplantation in children. The CDR3 runs to 19 residues. CDR1 MDHEN and CDR2 SYDVKM come from the germline V gene. Trimming cost V 5 bases and J 7 bases, with 27 bases left between them. A library of TCRbeta sequences, prepared with unique molecular identifiers, was generated. Via MiXCR, TCRdb re-called the PCR reads, giving one row per CDR3 protein. Of about 610,000 distinct CDR3 sequences detected, under 12% appear once; the ten largest clones hold 4% to 5%. The sample consisted of PBMCs from the stem cell graft donor, taken from the stem cell graft. This clonotype was sampled from a human donor who donated a stem cell graft to a child with acute myeloid leukemia. The J gene is TRBJ1-6, the V gene TRBV28, with D possibly TRBD1 on 5 matching bases. CDR3 sequence reads: CASSTRKAGGGGQNSPLHF. CDR3 DNA: TGTGCCAGCAGTACCCGTAAGGCCGGGGGGGGAGGGCAGAATTCACCCCTCCACTTT.